This T cell receptor (beta chain) is drawn from a study of low-dose radiotherapy and immunotherapy resistance in tumors. Study summary: A total of 6.5 Gy was given to Cohort 1 as 0.5 Gy per fraction every 2 weeks.

Indicated time point: after trial treatment. Treatment described: LDRT plus nivolumab, ipilimumab, low-dose cyclophosphamide and aspirin (RACIN trial). Note on this clonotype: A far more abundant clone sits one base away, making this likely a read error.

There are 16 residues in the CDR3. With 6 bases clipped from V and 7 bases from J, the junction kept 13 bases outside the gene matches. Germline loops: CDR1 KGHSH, CDR2 LQKENI. TRAV- and TRBV-specific primers primed first-strand cDNA, covering alpha and beta chains. PCR amplification of the TCRs was performed with Phusion for 20 PCR cycles, and it relied on a constant-region primer together with a V-primer adapter. Following isolation, mRNA was amplified via in vitro transcription. Each CDR3 protein gets one entry after TCRdb re-called the reads with MiXCR. The sample includes 60,000 or so distinct CDR3 sequences, about 23% of them seen just once.

The receptor was isolated from a male donor with prostate cancer. The sample in question was PBMCs, obtained after low-dose radiotherapy plus immunotherapy. V and J are TRBV18 and TRBJ2-7, with 12 positions matching TRBD2. CDR3 amino acids: CASSSASGGAVGEQYF. CDR3 DNA: TGTGCCAGCTCGTCAGCTAGCGGGGGGGCCGTTGGTGAGCAGTACTTC.